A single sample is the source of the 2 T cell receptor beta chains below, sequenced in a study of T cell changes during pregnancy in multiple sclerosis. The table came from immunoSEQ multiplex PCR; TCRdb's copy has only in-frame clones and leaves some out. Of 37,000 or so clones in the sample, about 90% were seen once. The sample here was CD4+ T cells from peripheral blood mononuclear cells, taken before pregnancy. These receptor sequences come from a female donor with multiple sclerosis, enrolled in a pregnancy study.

CDR3 bases: TGCGCCAGCAGCTTGGTTCGGGATTCAGGCGAAAAACTGTTTTTT. It codes for CASSLVRDSGEKLFF. The chain combines TRBV5-1 with TRBJ1-4; the D is unclear. Trimming took 0 bases from V and 8 from J, leaving 14 bases between them. Germline V CDR1 and CDR2: SGHRS, YFSETQ. This CDR3 spans 15 amino acids.

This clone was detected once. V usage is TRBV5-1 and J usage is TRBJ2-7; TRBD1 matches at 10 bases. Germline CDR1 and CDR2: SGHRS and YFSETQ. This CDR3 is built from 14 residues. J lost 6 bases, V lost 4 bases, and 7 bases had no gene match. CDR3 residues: CASSKGQGDGEQYF. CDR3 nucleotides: TGCGCCAGCAGCAAAGGACAGGGGGATGGCGAGCAGTACTTC.